A single sample gave rise to the 31 T cell receptor beta chains below, sequenced in a study of blood T cell repertoires in COVID-19. Profiling relied on immunoSEQ multiplex PCR, and the TCRdb table lists in-frame clones only, not all of them. Here the sample spans approximately 210,000 clones, 92% being singletons. The sequencing input was peripheral blood. The source is a man aged 25 to 40 with acute or convalescent COVID-19.

The chain employs TRBV4-1 and TRBJ1-2, with D unresolved. The CDR3 loop spans 15 amino acids. Trimming took 6 bases from V and 8 from J, leaving 22 bases between them. CDR1 MGHRA and CDR2 YSYEKL come from the germline V gene. The CDR3 sequence is CASRPVYKDPEGYTF. DNA of the CDR3: TGCGCCAGCAGACCGGTTTATAAAGACCCGGAGGGCTACACCTTC.

The chain employs TRBV14 and TRBJ1-1, with D possibly being TRBD1 (6 bases). The CDR3 extends over 15 amino acids. Trimming shortened V by 4 bases and J by 2 bases, and 14 bases separated the two germline ends. CDR1 and CDR2 (germline): SGHDN, FVKESK. The CDR3 bases are TGTGCCAGCAGCCGCCGGGCAGGGGCAAACACTGAAGCTTTCTTT. Protein: CASSRRAGANTEAFF.

The V gene is TRBV15, the J gene TRBJ2-2; a possible D gene is TRBD2 (7 bases). The germline V gene has CDR1 LNHNV and CDR2 YYDKDF (reference sequence). Trimming stripped 5 bases from V and 3 bases from J, with 10 bases between. The CDR3 loop spans 14 amino acids. CDR3 nucleotides: TGTGCCACCAGCGGGGGGGGCTACACCGGGGAGCTGTTTTTT. Translated, it gives CATSGGGYTGELFF.

The CDR3 nucleotides are TGTGCCAGCAGCGAACGACCTCGCGGTTCGTCGCAGTTCTTC. Amino acids: CASSERPRGSSQFF. The gene calls are TRBV3-1 (or the pseudogene TRBV3-2) and TRBJ2-1; D gene ambiguous. The germline gives CDR1 LGHDT, CDR2 YNNKEL (reference sequence). The CDR3 spans 14 residues. Trimming removed 5 bases from V and 12 bases from J, with 20 bases in between.

This clone was seen just once. The rearrangement links TRBV12-3 or TRBV12-4 to TRBJ2-1; D ambiguous. V lost 3 bases to trimming and J lost 8 bases, with 8 bases between them. This CDR3 is built from 12 residues. The CDR3 reads CASSFNFDEQFF. The CDR3 DNA follows: TGTGCCAGCAGTTTCAACTTCGATGAGCAGTTCTTC.

The chain has TRBV28 and TRBJ2-1; 10 bases are a match to TRBD2. Trimming took 6 bases from V and 10 from J; bases not matched to a gene: 9. The CDR3 is made up of 14 amino acids. The germline CDR1 and CDR2 sequences are MDHEN and SYDVKM. In DNA form, the CDR3 reads TGTGCCAGCAGAGGGACTAGCGTGGCGGGGGAGCAGTTCTTC. Amino acid sequence: CASRGTSVAGEQFF.

This chain links TRBV3-1 (or the pseudogene TRBV3-2) with TRBJ2-1; 8 nucleotides match TRBD1. This CDR3 contains 15 residues. With 3 bases clipped from V and 6 bases from J, the junction kept 7 bases outside the gene matches. CDR1 is LGHDT, CDR2 YNNKEL, per germline (reference sequence). The CDR3 coding sequence is TGTGCCAGCAGCCAGCGACAGGGGACTGGCAATGAGCAGTTCTTC. Amino acids: CASSQRQGTGNEQFF.

The J gene is TRBJ1-4, the V gene TRBV18, with 9 bases identical to TRBD1. The CDR3 totals 15 residues. Germline CDR1 and CDR2: KGHSH and LQKENI. V trimming: 6 bases; J trimming: 8 bases; junction bases outside the gene matches: 10. The CDR3 DNA is TGTGCCAGCTCGCCGGGACAGGGACGATTAGAAAAACTGTTTTTT. Protein sequence: CASSPGQGRLEKLFF.

As concerns this clone: One end of the junction varies from germline; a read error may be responsible. This rearrangement joins TRBV7-7 to TRBJ1-1, with D hard to call. In germline, CDR1 is SSHAT, CDR2 FNYEAQ (reference sequence). The CDR3 is 13 residues long. The CDR3 DNA reads TGTGCTAGCAGCTACCGGGAGAACACTGAAGCTTTCTTT. As protein: CASSYRENTEAFF.

On this clone: This sample includes further DNA sequences coding for the same CDR3. The chain uses TRBV28 and TRBJ1-1; no reliable D call. The CDR3 runs to 13 residues. The V end lost 3 bases, the J end lost 1 base, and 6 bases lay between the germline ends. Germline CDR1 is MDHEN and CDR2 is SYDVKM. DNA for the CDR3: TGTGCCAGCAGTTTTCGTAGGAACACTGAAGCTTTCTTT. Translated: CASSFRRNTEAFF.

This rearrangement joins TRBV18 to TRBJ2-1; TRBD1 matches 11 bases. Per germline, CDR1 KGHSH and CDR2 LQKENI. This CDR3 spans 15 amino acids. V trimming: 3 bases; J trimming: 4 bases; junction bases outside the gene matches: 2. For the CDR3, the DNA is TGTGCCAGCTCACCTGGGACAGGGGGTTACAATGAGCAGTTCTTC. It translates to CASSPGTGGYNEQFF. Looking up the rest from reference TRBV18 and TRBJ2-1 gives the full variable domain: NAGVMQNPRHLVRRRGQEARLRCSPMKGHSHVYWYRQLPEEGLKFMVYLQKENIIDESGMPKERFSAEFPKEGPSILRIQQVVRGDSAAYFCASSPGTGGYNEQFFGPGTRLTVL.

This chain joins TRBV7-6 and TRBJ1-3; tentatively, D is TRBD1 (6 bases). V dropped 5 bases and J dropped 0 bases, with 14 bases sitting between them. CDR3 size: 16 residues. Germline CDR1 reads SGHVS; CDR2 reads FNYEAQ. The CDR3 DNA sequence: TGTGCCAGCAGCCCCCGAGACAGGAGCTCTGGAAACACCATATATTTT. This sequence encodes CASSPRDRSSGNTIYF.

The chain recombines TRBV19 with TRBJ1-5; D not resolved. The germline V gene encodes CDR1 LNHDA and CDR2 SQIVND (reference sequence). CDR3 length: 18 residues. Trimming stripped 7 bases from V and 0 bases from J, with 22 bases between. The CDR3 is CASKRGPIRGLSNQPQHF. The CDR3 DNA follows: TGTGCCAGTAAGCGCGGACCGATCCGAGGGCTTAGCAATCAGCCCCAGCATTTT.

V and J are TRBV2 and TRBJ2-2; D ambiguous. The V end was cut by 9 bases, the J end by 6 bases, with 14 bases between. CDR1 is SNHLY and CDR2 is FYNNEI in the germline V gene. This CDR3 is 13 amino acids long. CDR3 sequence: CASRGYTAGELFF. The CDR3 DNA reads as TGTGCCAGTAGAGGCTATACGGCCGGGGAGCTGTTTTTT. The whole variable domain, filled in from reference TRBV2 and TRBJ2-2, reads EPEVTQTPSHQVTQMGQEVILRCVPISNHLYFYWYRQILGQKVEFLVSFYNNEISEKSEIFDDQFSVERPDGSNFTLKIRSTKLEDSAMYFCASRGYTAGELFFGEGSRLTVL.

V and J are TRBV7-8 and TRBJ2-5, with 11 positions matching TRBD1. The J segment lost 5 bases and the V segment lost 5 bases, leaving 7 bases of the junction unmatched. The CDR3 covers 15 residues. Germline CDR1 and CDR2: SGHVS and FQNEAQ. The CDR3 DNA is TGTGCCAGCAGCACGGACAGGGGGCGTTGGGAGACCCAGTACTTC. It encodes CASSTDRGRWETQYF. Looking up the rest from reference TRBV7-8 and TRBJ2-5 gives the full variable domain: GAGVSQSPRYKVAKRGQDVALRCDPISGHVSLFWYQQALGQGPEFLTYFQNEAQLDKSGLPSDRFFAERPEGSVSTLKIQRTQQEDSAVYLCASSTDRGRWETQYFGPGTRLLVL.

J is TRBJ2-3 and V is TRBV7-9; D gene ambiguous. Deletions cut 1 base from V and 0 bases from J, with 8 bases between. The CDR3 sequence is 15 residues long. Germline CDR1 is SEHNR and CDR2 is FQNEAQ (reference sequence). CDR3 coding DNA: TGTGCCAGCAGCTTAGGCGGTACTAGCACAGATACGCAGTATTTT. Translated: CASSLGGTSTDTQYF. Drawing the rest from reference TRBV7-9 and TRBJ2-3, the complete variable domain is DTGVSQNPRHKITKRGQNVTFRCDPISEHNRLYWYRQTLGQGPEFLTYFQNEAQLEKSRLLSDRFSAERPKGSFSTLEIQRTEQGDSAMYLCASSLGGTSTDTQYFGPGTRLTVL.

V gene TRBV29-1 combines with J gene TRBJ1-1; tentative D call: TRBD1 (5 bases). Germline V gives CDR1 SQVTM, CDR2 ANQGSEA. CDR3 size: 16 residues. Trimming pared 5 bases from V and 5 bases from J, leaving 24 bases between. Here the CDR3 reads CSVHPGIGALRTEAFF. In nucleotides, the CDR3 is TGCAGCGTTCACCCAGGTATAGGGGCACTGAGGACTGAAGCTTTCTTT.

The rearrangement joins TRBV5-6 to TRBJ1-5; no clear D. There are 16 residues in the CDR3. V was trimmed by 4 bases and J by 4 bases, leaving 18 bases between them. Germline V gene sequence: CDR1 SGHDT, CDR2 YYEEEE. CDR3: CASSLGSSVGNQPQHF. In DNA, the CDR3 is TGTGCCAGCAGCCTAGGGAGTTCCGTGGGAAATCAGCCCCAGCATTTT.

The rearrangement joins TRBV27 to TRBJ2-1; tentatively, D is TRBD1 (6 bases). Trimming removed 5 bases at V and 6 bases at J, with 17 bases between. Germline V lookup: CDR1 MNHEY, CDR2 SMNVEV (reference sequence). This CDR3 spans 15 amino acids. The CDR3 sequence: CASSRVRQAGNEQFF. In DNA form, the CDR3 reads TGTGCCAGCAGTAGGGTCCGACAGGCTGGCAATGAGCAGTTCTTC.

This rearrangement joins TRBV28 to TRBJ2-7; no clear D. The V gene's germline CDR1 is MDHEN and CDR2 SYDVKM. CDR3 length: 18 amino acids. Trimming took 2 bases from V and 0 from J, leaving 20 bases between them. CDR3 region: CASSLARFRDPGSYEQYF. Written as DNA, the CDR3 is TGTGCCAGCAGTTTAGCCCGATTTCGCGACCCAGGCTCCTACGAGCAGTACTTC.

This clone occurred once. The chain recombines TRBV28 with TRBJ1-5; maybe TRBD1 (6 bases). The germline gives CDR1 MDHEN, CDR2 SYDVKM. Trimming cost V 6 bases and J 2 bases, with 14 bases left between them. The CDR3 loop spans 15 amino acids. DNA of the CDR3: TGTGCCAGCAGGTTACAGGGATTCGGCAATCAGCCCCAGCATTTT. Its translation: CASRLQGFGNQPQHF.

This rearrangement joins TRBV11-2 to TRBJ1-2; weak D call: TRBD1 (5 bases). Germline V gene data show CDR1 as SGHAT and CDR2 as FQNNGV. Trimming removed 4 bases at V and 8 bases at J, with 14 bases between. This CDR3 spans 13 amino acids. CDR3 protein: CASSSSRVGGYTF. CDR3 in DNA: TGTGCCAGCAGCTCAAGCAGGGTGGGAGGCTACACCTTC.

This clone was found once. V and J are TRBV2 and TRBJ1-1; a weak D match, TRBD1 (5 bases). Germline lookup yields CDR1 SNHLY and CDR2 FYNNEI. V was clipped by 4 bases and J by 1 base, with 16 bases between them. The length of the CDR3 is 16 residues. CDR3 loop: CASSGGTRGSNTEAFF. Here the CDR3 DNA reads TGTGCCAGCAGTGGTGGTACAAGGGGCTCGAACACTGAAGCTTTCTTT.

The chain has TRBV20-1 and TRBJ2-4; 10 nucleotides match TRBD2. Germline loops: CDR1 DFQATT, CDR2 SNEGSKA (reference sequence). V lost 3 bases, J lost 6 bases, and 5 bases stayed unmatched. The CDR3 length is 14 residues. In nucleotides, the CDR3 is TGCAGTGCTAGTCGGCCTAGCGGGAGAAACATTCAGTACTTC. It yields the protein CSASRPSGRNIQYF.

The chain recombines TRBV6-2 or TRBV6-3 with TRBJ2-7; D perhaps matches TRBD1 (5 bases). The germline V gene encodes CDR1 MNHEY and CDR2 SVGEGT. The CDR3 runs to 13 residues. The V end lost 0 bases, the J end lost 5 bases, and 8 bases lay between the germline ends. The CDR3 nucleotides are TGTGCCAGCAGTTACTCTTTGGGGCACGAGCAGTACTTC. Protein: CASSYSLGHEQYF.

V gene TRBV6-2 or TRBV6-3 combines with J gene TRBJ2-5, with TRBD1 matching over 7 bases. Germline values: CDR1 MNHEY, CDR2 SVGEGT. The V and J ends lost 6 bases and 1 base, in that order; junction bases with no gene match: 5. The CDR3 is 14 residues long. CDR3 region: CASSPTGAQETQYF. In DNA form, the CDR3 reads TGTGCCAGCAGCCCCACAGGGGCCCAAGAGACCCAGTACTTC.

This clone was detected once. This chain connects TRBV27 to TRBJ2-1; 7 bases align to TRBD2. CDR1 and CDR2 (germline): MNHEY, SMNVEV (reference sequence). This CDR3 is built from 16 residues. With 3 bases clipped from V and 3 bases from J, the junction kept 8 bases outside the gene matches. This CDR3 is CASSFDGRRIYNEQFF. CDR3 nucleotide sequence: TGTGCCAGCAGTTTTGACGGGAGGCGTATCTACAATGAGCAGTTCTTC.

The chain uses TRBV24-1 and TRBJ2-7; the D is unclear. V was trimmed by 4 bases and J by 3 bases, leaving 3 bases between them. CDR1 KGHDR and CDR2 SFDVKD come from the germline V gene. This CDR3 region has 11 residues. CDR3 in amino acids: CATSDNYEQYF. The CDR3, as DNA: TGTGCCACCAGTGACAACTACGAGCAGTACTTC.

This clone was picked up one time. The chain uses TRBV6-5 and TRBJ2-2, with TRBD2 as a possible D gene (6 bases). Germline CDR1 MNHEY, CDR2 SVGAGI. The ends were cut back, 2 bases at V and 8 bases at J, with 12 bases in the middle. This CDR3 has 14 amino acids. CDR3: CASSYGTPAGELFF. DNA of the CDR3: TGTGCCAGCAGTTACGGGACTCCCGCGGGGGAGCTGTTTTTT.

This clone is a singleton in its sample. The chain joins TRBV5-1 to TRBJ1-6; unclear D gene. The V gene lost 0 bases and the J gene lost 1 base, with 8 bases spanning the gap. The CDR3 is 16 residues long. Germline V gives CDR1 SGHRS, CDR2 YFSETQ. CDR3 loop: CASSLASRSYNSPLHF. DNA of the CDR3: TGCGCCAGCAGCTTGGCCTCTAGGTCCTATAATTCACCCCTCCACTTT.

The chain couples TRBV7-8 to TRBJ2-5; 7 bases agree with TRBD2. This CDR3 comprises 13 residues. Germline CDR1 and CDR2: SGHVS and FQNEAQ. The V and J ends lost 5 bases and 5 bases, in that order; junction bases with no gene match: 5. This CDR3 reads CASSLGLGETQYF. DNA of the CDR3: TGTGCCAGCAGCCTTGGACTAGGGGAGACCCAGTACTTC.